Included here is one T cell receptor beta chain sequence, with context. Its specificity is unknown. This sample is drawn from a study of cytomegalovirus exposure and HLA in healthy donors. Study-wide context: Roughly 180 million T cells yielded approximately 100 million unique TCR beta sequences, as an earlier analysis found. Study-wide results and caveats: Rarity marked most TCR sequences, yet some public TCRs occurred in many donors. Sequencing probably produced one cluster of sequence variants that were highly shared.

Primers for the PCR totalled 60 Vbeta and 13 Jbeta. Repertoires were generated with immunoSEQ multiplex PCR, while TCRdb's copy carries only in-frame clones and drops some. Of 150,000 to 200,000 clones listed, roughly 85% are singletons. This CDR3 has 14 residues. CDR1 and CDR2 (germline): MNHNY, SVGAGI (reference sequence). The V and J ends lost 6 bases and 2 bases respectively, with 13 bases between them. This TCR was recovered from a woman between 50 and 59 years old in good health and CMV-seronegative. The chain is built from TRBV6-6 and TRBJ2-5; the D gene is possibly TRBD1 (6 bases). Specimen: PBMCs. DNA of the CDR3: TGTGCCAGCAGAGACTACAGGGCACAAGAGACCCAGTACTTC. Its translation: CASRDYRAQETQYF.